Given below is one T cell receptor (beta chain) in context. Its antigen is currently unknown. Assay used: immunoSEQ multiplex PCR; TCRdb lists only in-frame clones, some missing. The table lists roughly 100,000 clones, approximately 90% of them singletons. This sample is part of a study of OX40 agonist ivuxolimab in advanced cancers. Study summary: Dose-escalation patients were diagnosed with hepatocellular carcinoma, melanoma, renal cell cancer or head and neck cancer. Averaging roughly 60 years in age, with a range of about 23 to 90, the cohort was 80% to 90% male.

Germline trimming cut 1 base from V and 0 bases from J; bases unmatched to any gene: 12. CDR3 size: 19 residues. CDR1 is MGHRA, CDR2 YSYEKL, per germline. The study, taken as a whole, reports: Relatively little clonal expansion, among the lowest observed, appeared in partial responders at 0.1-3.0 mg/kg.

This sequence joins TRBV4-1 and TRBJ1-3; 7 nucleotides line up with TRBD1. The starting material was CD4+ or CD8+ T cells sorted from blood, obtained in a trial of the OX40 agonist ivuxolimab. The TCR comes from an adult with an advanced solid tumor such as melanoma, head and neck, liver or kidney cancer. The CDR3 spells CASSQGEGAVLTSGNTIYF. The CDR3 bases are TGCGCCAGCAGCCAAGGGGAGGGGGCAGTCCTTACCTCTGGAAACACCATATATTTT.